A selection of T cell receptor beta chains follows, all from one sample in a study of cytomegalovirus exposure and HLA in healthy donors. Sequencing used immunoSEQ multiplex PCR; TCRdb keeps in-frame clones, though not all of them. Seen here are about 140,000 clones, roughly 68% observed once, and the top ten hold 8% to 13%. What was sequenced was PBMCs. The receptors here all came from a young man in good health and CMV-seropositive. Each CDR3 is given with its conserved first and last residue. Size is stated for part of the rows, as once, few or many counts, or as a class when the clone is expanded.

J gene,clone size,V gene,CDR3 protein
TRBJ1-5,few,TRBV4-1,CASSQEGGADSNQPQHF
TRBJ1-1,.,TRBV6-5,CASTSGGGGNTEAFF
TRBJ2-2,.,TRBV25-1,CASSEYISGRSRTGELFF
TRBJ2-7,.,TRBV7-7,CASSSEGGEQYF
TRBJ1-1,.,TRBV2,CASSYLTGQNTEAFF
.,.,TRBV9,CASSVVPSGGAYEQYF
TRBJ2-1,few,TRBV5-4,CASSSRTSSYEQFF
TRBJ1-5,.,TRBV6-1,CASSENPIQPQHF
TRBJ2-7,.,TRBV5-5,CASSSRQGASYEQYF
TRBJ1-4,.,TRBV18,CASSPLGQASPGVGNEKLFF
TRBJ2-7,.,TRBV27,CASSVGDGVREQYF
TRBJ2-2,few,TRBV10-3,CAISRDSPNTGELFF
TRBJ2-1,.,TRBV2,CASSAGQGYNEQFF
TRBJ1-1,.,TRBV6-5,CASSTHEGAVREAFF
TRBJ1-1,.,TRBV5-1,CASSQRDSGNTEAFF
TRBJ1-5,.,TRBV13,CASSLGRGSNQPQHF
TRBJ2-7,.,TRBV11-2,CASVPGTGGDEQYF
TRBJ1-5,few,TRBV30,CAWSPDSSDQPQHF
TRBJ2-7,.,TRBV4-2,CASSQEGTTGGEQYF
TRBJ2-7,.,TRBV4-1,CASSHSKGGYEQYF
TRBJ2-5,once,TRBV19,CASSTPGLWETQYF
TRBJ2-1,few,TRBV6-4,CASSPGTSGANEQFF
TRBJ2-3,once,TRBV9,CASSPAAWGTDTQYF
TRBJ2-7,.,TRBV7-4,CASSLVQGPENYEQYF
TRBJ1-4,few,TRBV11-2,CASSFPQSNEKLFF
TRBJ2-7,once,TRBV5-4,CASSPMGTSGKVF
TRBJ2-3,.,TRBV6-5,CASSHPGTDTQYF
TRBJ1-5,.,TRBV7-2,CASSVYREDQPQHF
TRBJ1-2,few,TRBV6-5,CASKPRDRGNYGYTF
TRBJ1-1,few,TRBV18,CASSPGQLMNTEAFF
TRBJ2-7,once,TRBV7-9,CASSSTQGGLGDSSYEQYF
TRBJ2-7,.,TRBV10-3,CAISEVGTESHEQYF
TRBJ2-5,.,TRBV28,CASSLYRTGKQETQYF
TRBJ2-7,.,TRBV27,CASSNLRRGEDEQYF
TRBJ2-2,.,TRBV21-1,CASSIPGQGPTGELFF
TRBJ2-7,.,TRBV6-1,CASIRTSGNYEQYF
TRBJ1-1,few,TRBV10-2,CASSEMTLNTEAFF
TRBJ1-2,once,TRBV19,CASSSRVSGYTF
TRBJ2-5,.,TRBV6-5,CASTGLGTQYF
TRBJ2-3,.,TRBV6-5,CASRQGHSTDTQYF
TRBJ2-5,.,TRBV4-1,CASSQDVGLAGGQETQYF
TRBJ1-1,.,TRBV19,CASSSGYTEAFF
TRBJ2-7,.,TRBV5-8,CASSPPTGAYEQYF
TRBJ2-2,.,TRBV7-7,CASSRGTGLSGRANTGELFF
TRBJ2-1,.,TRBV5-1,CASSLGERAQFF
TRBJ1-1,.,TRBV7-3,CASSFNLAPPNTEAFF
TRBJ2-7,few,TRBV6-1,CASRAGLHSYEQYF
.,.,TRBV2,CAKREGPYEQYF
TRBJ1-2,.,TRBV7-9,CASSHTNRDRGVWGYTF
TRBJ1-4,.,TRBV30,CAWSEHEGEKLFF
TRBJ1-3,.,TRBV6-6,CASRYTGGGGNTIYF
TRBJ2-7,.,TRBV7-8,CASSSQKGGYEQYF